The rows below give T cell receptor beta chains drawn from one sample of a study of blood T cell repertoires in COVID-19. The assay was immunoSEQ multiplex PCR, and TCRdb's table has in-frame clones only and misses some. The sample includes hundreds of thousands of clones, over 70% seen only once; the top ten take approximately 8.7%. Sequencing was carried out using peripheral blood. Source of these receptors: a woman of 80 years or more with acute or convalescent COVID-19. Both conserved end residues are part of each CDR3. D genes are given only for firm matches. Rows may omit the clone size; those that give it use once, few, many or a size class.

j_gene,d_gene,v_gene,abundance,CDR3nt,CDR3aa
TRBJ2-7,NA,TRBV11-2,NA,TGTGCCAGCAGCTCATGGCCCAGGGGCCGATCCTACGAGCAGTACTTC,CASSSWPRGRSYEQYF
TRBJ1-1,NA,TRBV7-2,NA,TGTGCCAGCAGCTTAGTGAGGGCGGGATCCACTGAAGCTTTCTTT,CASSLVRAGSTEAFF
TRBJ2-4,TRBD1,TRBV30,few,TGTGCCTGGAGTGGAGGGGGCGCCGCCAAAAACATTCAGTACTTC,CAWSGGGAAKNIQYF
TRBJ2-5,TRBD2,TRBV6-4,NA,TGTGCCTTGGGGAGGGGAAAAGAGACCCAGTACTTC,CALGRGKETQYF
TRBJ2-5,TRBD2,TRBV9,NA,TGTGCCAGCAGCGTAGCGGGGGGAAACCAAGAGACCCAGTACTTC,CASSVAGGNQETQYF
TRBJ2-1,TRBD2,TRBV6-5,NA,TGTGCCACCAGACTAGCGGGAGGAAATGAGCAGTTCTTC,CATRLAGGNEQFF
TRBJ1-5,NA,TRBV12-5,NA,TGTGCTAGTGGTTTGGTAACGGGTCAGCCCCAGCATTTT,CASGLVTGQPQHF
TRBJ1-6,NA,TRBV5-4,NA,TGTGCCAGCAGCCAATTAGACAGGTCTAATTCACCCCTCCACTTT,CASSQLDRSNSPLHF
TRBJ2-7,TRBD2,TRBV6-5,NA,TGTGCCAGCAAATGGACTAGCGAGACCTACGAGCAGTACTTC,CASKWTSETYEQYF
TRBJ2-1,NA,TRBV7-2,NA,TGTGCCAGCAGCTCCCTGTGGGGGGACTCGTTCAATGAGCAGTTCTTC,CASSSLWGDSFNEQFF
TRBJ2-5,TRBD2,TRBV10-3,NA,TGTGCCACCGTTGCGGGAGTTCAAGGAGAGACCCAGTACTTC,CATVAGVQGETQYF
TRBJ2-1,NA,TRBV9,NA,TGTGCCAGCAGCGTAGCTTTGACATCTACGGCCTACAATGAGCAGTTCTTC,CASSVALTSTAYNEQFF
TRBJ1-5,NA,TRBV25-1,NA,TGTGCCAGCAGTGCGACAGGAAATAGCAATCAGCCCCAGCATTTT,CASSATGNSNQPQHF
TRBJ2-3,NA,TRBV6-4,NA,TGTGCCAGCACCCCGACCGCGGGGTTACCTAGCACAGATACGCAGTATTTT,CASTPTAGLPSTDTQYF
TRBJ1-1,TRBD1,TRBV29-1,NA,TGCAGCGTGGATTCCCGGGACAGGGTTGACACTGAAGCTTTCTTT,CSVDSRDRVDTEAFF
TRBJ1-2,NA,TRBV27,few,TGTGCCAGCAGCTCCGTGAGGGACTATGGCTACACCTTC,CASSSVRDYGYTF
TRBJ1-1,NA,TRBV7-9,NA,TGTGCCAGCAGCTTACCACCCGGCAGCGAGGCTTTCTTT,CASSLPPGSEAFF
TRBJ2-7,NA,TRBV3-1/TRBV3-2,NA,TGTGCCAGCAGCCAAGACAGGGTTGGGTACGAGCAGTACTTC,CASSQDRVGYEQYF
TRBJ2-5,TRBD1,TRBV7-2,NA,TGTGCCAGCAGCCAGACAGGGATTCAAGAGACCCAGTACTTC,CASSQTGIQETQYF
TRBJ1-2,NA,TRBV6-6,NA,TGTGCCAGCAGTTACCCGACAGAGAACTATGGCTACACCTTC,CASSYPTENYGYTF
TRBJ1-1,NA,TRBV28,NA,TGTGCCAGCACCCCGCCCGGGAGGGGCACTGAAGCTTTCTTT,CASTPPGRGTEAFF
TRBJ1-6,NA,TRBV7-2,NA,TGTGCCAGTACTAGATCTGGCATCTCACCCCTCCACTTT,CASTRSGISPLHF
TRBJ2-1,TRBD2,TRBV5-6,NA,TGTGCCAGCAGGACTAGCGGGACATACAATGAGCAGTTCTTC,CASRTSGTYNEQFF
TRBJ1-6,NA,TRBV4-2,NA,TGTGCCAGCAGCCAAGATCAGGGCAGGGGAGATTCACCCCTCCACTTT,CASSQDQGRGDSPLHF
TRBJ2-7,TRBD1,TRBV15,NA,TGTGCCACCAGCAGACCGGGACAGGGTCCCTACGAGCAGTACTTC,CATSRPGQGPYEQYF
TRBJ1-4,NA,TRBV7-8,once,TGTGCCAGCAGCCTCGGGACTCCATACTCTGCAACTAATGAAAAACTGTTTTTT,CASSLGTPYSATNEKLFF
TRBJ2-2,TRBD2,TRBV19,NA,TGTGCCAGTAGTATCCCAAGCGGGAGTTGGTCCGGGGAGCTGTTTTTT,CASSIPSGSWSGELFF
TRBJ1-1,NA,TRBV10-3,NA,TGTGCCATCAGTGAGTACAGGGAGAACACTGAAGCTTTCTTT,CAISEYRENTEAFF
TRBJ2-1,TRBD1,TRBV6-1,once,TGTGCCAGCAGTGAAGACAGGGGACAGGGGTTCTGTGAGCAGTTCTTC,CASSEDRGQGFCEQFF
TRBJ1-2,TRBD1,TRBV14,once,TGTGCCAGCAGCCAAGCCAGGGGGCAGGATGGCTACACCTTC,CASSQARGQDGYTF
TRBJ1-5,NA,TRBV9,NA,TGTGCCAGCAGCCCGAGACCTGGCGGTCAGCCCCAGCATTTT,CASSPRPGGQPQHF
TRBJ1-1,NA,TRBV5-1,NA,TGCGCCAGCAGCTTGCAGGGCGGCGCCACTGAAGCTTTCTTT,CASSLQGGATEAFF
TRBJ1-1,NA,TRBV9,NA,TGTGCCAGCAGCAAACAGGGACAGAACACTGAAGCTTTCTTT,CASSKQGQNTEAFF
TRBJ2-7,TRBD2,TRBV9,once,TGTGCCAGCACCCCGGGACTAATCTCCTACGAGCAGTACTTC,CASTPGLISYEQYF
TRBJ1-1,NA,TRBV4-1,NA,TGCGCCAGCAGCCAAGATGCCGTGGGCAGGCTAATCTCGTCTGAAGCTTTCTTT,CASSQDAVGRLISSEAFF
TRBJ1-6,NA,TRBV6-5,NA,TGTGCCAGCAGTCCGACAGAAAGGGAATCACCCCTCCACTTT,CASSPTERESPLHF
TRBJ1-5,NA,TRBV5-5,NA,TGTGCCAGCAGCTTGGGGACGGGAGCGGGACAGCCCCAGCATTTT,CASSLGTGAGQPQHF
TRBJ1-4,TRBD1,TRBV6-5,NA,TGTGCCAGCAGTTACGCCGGGACAGGGGATGAAAAACTGTTTTTT,CASSYAGTGDEKLFF
TRBJ2-3,NA,TRBV7-2,NA,TGTGCCAGCAACCAAGGGGGAAGAACAGATACGCAGTATTTT,CASNQGGRTDTQYF
TRBJ2-1,TRBD1,TRBV6-5,NA,TGTGCCAGCACCGAAGGACAGGGGCAGGGCAATGAGCAGTTCTTC,CASTEGQGQGNEQFF
TRBJ2-7,NA,TRBV10-2,NA,TGCGCCAGCAGGAGCTCCTACGAGCAGTACTTC,CASRSSYEQYF
TRBJ1-2,NA,TRBV7-2,NA,TGTGCCAGCAGTCGGACAGTCCCAGAGGGCTACACCTTC,CASSRTVPEGYTF
TRBJ2-5,NA,TRBV3-1/TRBV3-2,NA,TGTGCCAGCAGCCCTCTGTCGGGTACCCAGTACTTC,CASSPLSGTQYF
TRBJ1-5,NA,TRBV5-1,NA,TGCGCCAGCAGCTTGGGAGAGGGAGGCAATCAGCCCCAGCATTTT,CASSLGEGGNQPQHF
TRBJ2-3,NA,TRBV19,once,TGTGCCAGTAGTATGAGGCACCCAAGCACAGATACGCAGTATTTT,CASSMRHPSTDTQYF